This T cell receptor (beta chain) was identified during a study of blood T cell repertoires in COVID-19. For the study at large: Italy, Spain and the United States were the sources of the convalescent and acute COVID-19 samples. From T cells, B-cell-depleted T cells, or PBMCs came the material, which was cDNA or gDNA.

This clone was seen a few times. This CDR3 contains 15 residues. The V gene lost 7 bases and the J gene lost 8 bases, with 21 bases spanning the gap. Germline assignment: CDR1 SGHAT and CDR2 FQNNGV. Original processing notes: Scientists estimated how many nucleated cells there were by amplifying reference gene primers. Only in-frame clones appear in the TCRdb table, and some are missing; sequencing was by immunoSEQ multiplex PCR. D and trimming come from the DNA, and the V and J calls and clone size come from that table. The table lists about 30,000 clones, about 87% of them singletons. The source of this sequence is a human donor in a cohort sampled during active COVID-19. The donor label of this sample is uncertain. The V gene is TRBV11-2, the J gene TRBJ1-3, with D perhaps TRBD1 (5 bases). The sample comprised peripheral blood. The CDR3: CASTAWSGAGDTIYF. DNA of the CDR3: TGTGCCAGCACCGCTTGGAGTGGGGCGGGAGACACCATATATTTT. Supplemented by reference TRBV11-2 and TRBJ1-3, the full variable domain reads EAGVAQSPRYKIIEKRQSVAFWCNPISGHATLYWYQQILGQGPKLLIQFQNNGVVDDSQLPKDRFSAERLKGVDSTLKIQPAKLEDSAVYLCASTAWSGAGDTIYFGEGSWLTVV.